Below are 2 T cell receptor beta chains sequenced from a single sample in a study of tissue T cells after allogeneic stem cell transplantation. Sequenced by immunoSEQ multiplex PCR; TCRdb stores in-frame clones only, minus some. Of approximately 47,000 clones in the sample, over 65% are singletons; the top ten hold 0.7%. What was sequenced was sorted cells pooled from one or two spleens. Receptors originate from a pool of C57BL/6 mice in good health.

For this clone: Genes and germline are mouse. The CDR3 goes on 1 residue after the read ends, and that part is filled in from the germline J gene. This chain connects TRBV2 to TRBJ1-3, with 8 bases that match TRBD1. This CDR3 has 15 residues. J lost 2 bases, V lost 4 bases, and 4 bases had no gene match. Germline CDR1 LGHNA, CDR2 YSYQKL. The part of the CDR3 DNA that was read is TGTGCCAGCAGCCTCGTACAGGGGGCTGGAAATACGCTCTAT. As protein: CASSLVQGAGNTLY. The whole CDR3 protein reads CASSLVQGAGNTLYF.

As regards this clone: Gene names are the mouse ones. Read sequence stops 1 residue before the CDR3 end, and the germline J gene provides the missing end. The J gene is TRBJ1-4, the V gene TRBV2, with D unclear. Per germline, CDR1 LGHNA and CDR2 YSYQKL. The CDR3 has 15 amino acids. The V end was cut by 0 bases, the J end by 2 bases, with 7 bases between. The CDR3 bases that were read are TGTGCCAGCAGCCAAGAAAGGGCGTCCAACGAAAGATTATTT. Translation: CASSQERASNERLF. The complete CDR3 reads CASSQERASNERLFF.